Presented here are 3 T cell receptor beta chains from one specimen sequenced in a study of cytomegalovirus exposure and HLA in healthy donors. The primer mix had 60 Vbeta and 13 Jbeta primers. Sequencing used immunoSEQ multiplex PCR; TCRdb keeps in-frame clones, though not all of them. The top ten hold 0.63% of the sample, which has roughly 200,000 clones, approximately 82% seen once. The source material was PBMCs. The source is a young man in good health and CMV-seronegative.

This rearrangement joins TRBV7-8 to TRBJ1-4, with TRBD1 identical over 11 bases. Germline-derived CDR1 and CDR2 are SGHVS and FQNEAQ. J gave up 6 bases and V 5 bases, and 5 bases lay outside the gene matches. CDR3 length equals 15 residues. The CDR3 here is CASSPEDRGHEKLFF. The DNA for the CDR3 is TGTGCCAGCAGCCCTGAGGACAGGGGGCATGAAAAACTGTTTTTT.

This clone was found a few times. The V call is TRBV6-1, the J call TRBJ2-6; no firm D call. CDR3 length: 14 amino acids. Trimming took 5 bases from V and 0 from J, leaving 5 bases between them. Germline values: CDR1 MNHNS, CDR2 SASEGT. CDR3 DNA: TGTGCCAGCAGTATCTACTCTGGGGCCAACGTCCTGACTTTC. It translates to CASSIYSGANVLTF.

In DNA, the CDR3 is TGTGCCTGGAGTGTAGGGGTTTTAGGGGGCCGTGAAAAACTGTTTTTT. Amino acids: CAWSVGVLGGREKLFF. This chain joins TRBV30 and TRBJ1-4; 7 bases are a match to TRBD1. This CDR3 is 16 amino acids long. The germline V gene encodes CDR1 GTSNPN and CDR2 SVGIG (reference sequence). The V gene end was trimmed by 0 bases and the J gene end by 7 bases; junction bases not matched to a gene: 11.